The 20 T cell receptor beta chains below all came from one sample that was sequenced in a study of cytomegalovirus exposure and HLA in healthy donors. In the PCR, 60 Vbeta and 13 Jbeta primers were used. The method was immunoSEQ multiplex PCR; TCRdb's version includes in-frame clones alone and lacks a portion of them. The table includes approximately 190,000 clones, more than 60% detected once. Sample: PBMCs. The receptors originated from a woman aged 25 to 39 in good health and CMV-seropositive.

The chain couples TRBV30 to TRBJ2-7; 10 bases map to TRBD1. Trimming took 0 bases from V and 4 from J; bases not matched to a gene: 6. The CDR3 extends over 15 amino acids. CDR1 and CDR2 from the germline V gene are GTSNPN and SVGIG (reference sequence). The CDR3 coding sequence is TGTGCCTGGAGTGTACCGACAGGGGGCGCGTACGAGCAGTACTTC. Encoded protein: CAWSVPTGGAYEQYF. Supplemented by reference TRBV30 and TRBJ2-7, the full variable domain reads SQTIHQWPATLVQPVGSPLSLECTVEGTSNPNLYWYRQAAGRGLQLLFYSVGIGQISSEVPQNLSASRPQDRQFILSSKKLLLSDSGFYLCAWSVPTGGAYEQYFGPGTRLTVT.

The chain combines TRBV6-4 with TRBJ2-3, with TRBD2 matching over 10 bases. The germline V gene has CDR1 MRHNA and CDR2 SNTAGT. V trimming: 2 bases; J trimming: 0 bases; junction bases outside the gene matches: 2. This CDR3 is 16 amino acids long. The CDR3 region is CASSDLAGDSTDTQYF. CDR3 in DNA: TGTGCCAGCAGTGACCTAGCGGGAGATAGCACAGATACGCAGTATTTT.

The gene calls are TRBV15 and TRBJ1-1, with a tentative D call TRBD1 (5 bases). The CDR3 has 15 residues. V was clipped by 5 bases and J by 8 bases, with 21 bases between them. Germline assignment: CDR1 LNHNV and CDR2 YYDKDF (reference sequence). The CDR3, as DNA: TGTGCCACCAGCTTACACCGGGGGTCAAGAGCCGAAGCTTTCTTT. This translates into CATSLHRGSRAEAFF.

This chain links TRBV5-6 with TRBJ2-5; the match to TRBD2 covers 11 bases. With 4 bases clipped from V and 5 bases from J, the junction kept 7 bases outside the gene matches. The V gene's germline CDR1 is SGHDT and CDR2 YYEEEE. The CDR3 runs to 15 residues. The CDR3 reads CASSPLAGGGETQYF. CDR3 DNA sequence: TGTGCCAGCAGCCCCCTAGCGGGGGGTGGGGAGACCCAGTACTTC.

DNA for the CDR3: TGTGCCTGGAGTGGGGACAGGGCGAACGAGCAGTACTTC. This gives the protein CAWSGDRANEQYF. The genes are TRBV30 and TRBJ2-7, with 9 bases that match TRBD1. CDR3 length: 13 amino acids. V lost 1 base and J lost 5; bases outside the gene matches: 3. The germline gives CDR1 GTSNPN, CDR2 SVGIG (reference sequence). Full variable domain (remainder filled in from reference TRBV30 and TRBJ2-7): SQTIHQWPATLVQPVGSPLSLECTVEGTSNPNLYWYRQAAGRGLQLLFYSVGIGQISSEVPQNLSASRPQDRQFILSSKKLLLSDSGFYLCAWSGDRANEQYFGPGTRLTVT.

V and J are TRBV19 and TRBJ2-1; TRBD2 matches 7 bases. The J segment lost 9 bases and the V segment lost 2 bases, leaving 7 bases of the junction unmatched. CDR1 and CDR2 (germline): LNHDA, SQIVND (reference sequence). There are 14 residues in the CDR3. The CDR3 coding sequence is TGTGCCAGTAGTATAAGGACTAGTCGGCGTGAGCAGTTCTTC. Encoded protein: CASSIRTSRREQFF. The complete variable domain, with remaining parts taken from reference TRBV19 and TRBJ2-1, reads DGGITQSPKYLFRKEGQNVTLSCEQNLNHDAMYWYRQDPGQGLRLIYYSQIVNDFQKGDIAEGYSVSREKKESFPLTVTSAQKNPTAFYLCASSIRTSRREQFFGPGTRLTVL.

The V gene is TRBV6-5, the J gene TRBJ1-1, with D uncertain. CDR1 and CDR2 (germline): MNHEY, SVGAGI. The CDR3 sequence is 15 residues long. V lost 5 bases and J lost 2, with 15 bases in between. CDR3 in amino acids: CASSPRWVLNTEAFF. DNA of the CDR3: TGTGCCAGCAGTCCGCGGTGGGTGCTTAACACTGAAGCTTTCTTT.

The chain uses TRBV5-5 and TRBJ1-2; D is ambiguous. There are 16 residues in the CDR3. V was clipped by 4 bases and J by 0 bases, with 16 bases between them. Germline V CDR1 and CDR2: SGHKS, YYEKEE (reference sequence). The CDR3 protein is CASSLFGSSSNYGYTF. The CDR3 DNA reads TGTGCCAGCAGCCTTTTCGGGTCTTCATCTAACTATGGCTACACCTTC.

The chain couples TRBV4-2 to TRBJ1-2, with D maybe TRBD1 (5 bases). Looked up from germline, CDR1 is LGHNA and CDR2 is YNFKEQ. The CDR3 length is 13 residues. V was shortened by 8 bases and J by 0 bases, with 10 bases between the two germline ends. The CDR3 bases are TGTGCCAGCGGAACAGGAGCTAACTATGGCTACACCTTC. This translates into CASGTGANYGYTF.

This chain connects TRBV28 to TRBJ1-2, with 7 bases matching TRBD1. J gave up 6 bases and V 7 bases, and 11 bases lay outside the gene matches. CDR3 length: 14 amino acids. The germline V gene encodes CDR1 MDHEN and CDR2 SYDVKM. Written as DNA, the CDR3 is TGTGCCAGCACCTCTACGCGGGACAGCCATGGCTACACCTTC. Protein product: CASTSTRDSHGYTF.

V usage is TRBV5-1 and J usage is TRBJ2-7, with TRBD2 as a possible D gene (6 bases). This CDR3 contains 15 residues. V lost 4 bases and J lost 1, with 15 bases in between. Germline V lookup: CDR1 SGHRS, CDR2 YFSETQ. The CDR3 is CASSPWGVGSYEQYF. In nucleotides, the CDR3 is TGCGCCAGCAGCCCTTGGGGGGTGGGATCCTACGAGCAGTACTTC.

This clone was seen a few times. The chain couples TRBV4-3 to TRBJ1-2, with D possibly matching TRBD1 (5 bases). The germline V gene encodes CDR1 LGHNA and CDR2 YSLEER. This CDR3 region has 17 residues. Trimming pared 0 bases from V and 3 bases from J, leaving 17 bases between. CDR3 residues: CASSQEQHTGGDYGYTF. The CDR3 DNA follows: TGCGCCAGCAGCCAAGAACAGCACACTGGAGGGGACTATGGCTACACCTTC.

This chain links TRBV28 with TRBJ2-3, with 7 nucleotides matching TRBD1. The ends lost 6 bases at V and 6 bases at J; junction bases unmatched: 15. CDR3 length: 16 residues. Germline CDR1 is MDHEN and CDR2 is SYDVKM. The DNA for the CDR3 is TGTGCCAGCAGCCCGACAGGGATCGACCACTATGATACGCAGTATTTT. It encodes CASSPTGIDHYDTQYF.

This clone was detected a few times. The chain couples TRBV5-6 to TRBJ2-5; tentative D call: TRBD2 (6 bases). This CDR3 comprises 17 residues. V was trimmed by 2 bases and J by 3 bases, leaving 20 bases between them. Looked up from germline, CDR1 is SGHDT and CDR2 is YYEEEE. CDR3 amino acids: CASSFRTSSLRKETQYF. CDR3 DNA sequence: TGTGCCAGCAGCTTCCGTACTAGCTCCTTACGGAAAGAGACCCAGTACTTC.

The chain employs TRBV10-3 and TRBJ2-2; D is perhaps TRBD1 (6 bases). The germline CDR1 and CDR2 sequences are ENHRY and SYGVKD. V was clipped by 6 bases and J by 0 bases, with 20 bases between them. CDR3 size: 18 residues. Here the CDR3 DNA reads TGTGCCATCAGATTATCAGGGGACCATCATTCGAACACCGGGGAGCTGTTTTTT. It specifies CAIRLSGDHHSNTGELFF.

This clone was detected only a few times. The chain has TRBV7-6 and TRBJ2-6, with 9 bases aligning to TRBD2. CDR1 and CDR2 (germline): SGHVS, FNYEAQ. V lost 3 bases to trimming and J lost 3 bases; unmatched junction nucleotides: 9. The length of the CDR3 is 18 residues. CDR3 coding DNA: TGTGCCAGCAGCTTGACGCAGGCGGGGGGGTATGGGGCCAACGTCCTGACTTTC. This gives the protein CASSLTQAGGYGANVLTF. The full variable domain, with the rest looked up from reference TRBV7-6 and TRBJ2-6, is GAGVSQSPRYKVTKRGQDVALRCDPISGHVSLYWYRQALGQGPEFLTYFNYEAQQDKSGLPNDRFSAERPEGSISTLTIQRTEQRDSAMYRCASSLTQAGGYGANVLTFGAGSRLTVL.

The chain couples TRBV28 to TRBJ2-1, with TRBD2 matching over 15 bases. V shed 7 bases and J 9 bases; nucleotides not matched to a gene: 16. The CDR3 contains 18 residues. Germline loops: CDR1 MDHEN, CDR2 SYDVKM. The CDR3 bases are TGTGCCAGCACTCCGGCGGGGACTAGCGGGGGGCTGTCGGTTGAGCAGTTCTTC. Protein sequence: CASTPAGTSGGLSVEQFF.

This sequence joins TRBV7-6 and TRBJ1-1, with D perhaps matching TRBD1 (6 bases). The CDR3 length is 14 residues. CDR1 and CDR2 (germline): SGHVS, FNYEAQ. V lost 2 bases, J lost 7 bases, and 14 bases lay in between. CDR3 nucleotides: TGTGCCAGCAGCTTACAACAGGGAGAGGGTGAAGCTTTCTTT. Protein: CASSLQQGEGEAFF.

The rearrangement uses TRBV6-1 and TRBJ2-7; a possible D gene is TRBD2 (6 bases). This CDR3 is built from 11 residues. V lost 2 bases and J 10 bases, leaving 9 bases between the germline ends. CDR1 MNHNS and CDR2 SASEGT come from the germline V gene. CDR3 region: CASSEFGGQYF. In DNA, the CDR3 is TGTGCCAGCAGTGAATTCGGGGGTCAGTACTTC.

This clone has just one count. This rearrangement joins TRBV19 to TRBJ2-7, with 14 bases fitting TRBD2. With 3 bases clipped from V and 7 bases from J, the junction kept 8 bases outside the gene matches. The CDR3 totals 16 residues. Germline V gene lookup returns CDR1 LNHDA and CDR2 SQIVND (reference sequence). DNA of the CDR3: TGTGCCAGTAGTATCGGGACTAGCGGGAGTTCATCAGAGCAGTACTTC. Translation gives CASSIGTSGSSSEQYF.